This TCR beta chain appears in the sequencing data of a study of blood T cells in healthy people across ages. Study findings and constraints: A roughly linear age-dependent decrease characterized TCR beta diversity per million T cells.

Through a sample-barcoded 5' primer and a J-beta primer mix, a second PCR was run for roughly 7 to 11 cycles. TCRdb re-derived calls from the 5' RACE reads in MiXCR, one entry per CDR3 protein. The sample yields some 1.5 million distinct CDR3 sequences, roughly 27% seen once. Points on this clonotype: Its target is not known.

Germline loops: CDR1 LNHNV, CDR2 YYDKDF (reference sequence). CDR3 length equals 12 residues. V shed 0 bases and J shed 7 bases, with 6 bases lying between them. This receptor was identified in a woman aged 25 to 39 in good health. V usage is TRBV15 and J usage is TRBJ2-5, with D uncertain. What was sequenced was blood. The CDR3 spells CATSRDWGTQYF. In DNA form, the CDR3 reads TGTGCCACCAGCAGAGATTGGGGGACCCAGTACTTC.